This TCR beta chain was retrieved from a study of T cells after yellow fever vaccination. Germline V lookup: CDR1 SGHTA, CDR2 FQGNSA. Between the trimmed V and J ends, which lost 1 base and 3 bases, there was a span of 11 bases. The CDR3 covers 15 residues. TCRdb recomputed calls from the 5' RACE reads with MiXCR, one row per CDR3 protein. The sample holds a few hundred thousand distinct CDR3 sequences, around 6.8% seen once. The sequence was collected from a man in his late teens or twenties who received the YFV17D yellow fever vaccine. This chain uses TRBV7-2 with TRBJ2-3; TRBD1 might be the D (5 bases). Specimen: PBMCs, collected about 49 days after the first yellow fever vaccination. CDR3 sequence (DNA): TGTGCCAGCAGCTTAGACAGGCAGCCGACAGATACGCAGTATTTT. Translation gives CASSLDRQPTDTQYF. Full variable domain (outside the CDR3, taken from reference TRBV7-2 and TRBJ2-3): GAGVSQSPSNKVTEKGKDVELRCDPISGHTALYWYRQSLGQGLEFLIYFQGNSAPDKSGLPSDRFSAERTGGSVSTLTIQRTQQEDSAVYLCASSLDRQPTDTQYFGPGTRLTVL.